The text below deals with one T cell receptor (beta chain). Its matching antigen is unknown. The V end was cut by 3 bases, the J end by 2 bases, with 12 bases between. CDR3 length: 15 residues. CDR1 is SGHTA, CDR2 FQGTGA, per germline. Profiling relied on immunoSEQ multiplex PCR, and the TCRdb table lists in-frame clones only, not all of them. The data show approximately 89,000 clones, roughly 91% seen once. The sample originates from a study of OX40 agonist ivuxolimab in advanced cancers. Study information: Cancers in dose escalation were hepatocellular, melanoma, renal cell and head and neck. Study results and limitations: Normalized expansion of T-cell clones was also low for some nonresponders. CD8+ T cells (on average) carried more expanded clones than CD4+ T cells. At 0.1 to 3.0 mg/kg, CD4+ and CD8+ blood T cells expanded clonally by week 6.

The specimen comprised CD4+ or CD8+ T cells sorted from blood, sampled in a trial of the OX40 agonist ivuxolimab. This receptor was identified in an adult with an advanced solid tumor such as melanoma, head and neck, liver or kidney cancer. The chain carries TRBV7-3 and TRBJ2-3, with D maybe TRBD2 (6 bases). This chain's CDR3 is CASSLTGTLTDTQYF. CDR3 DNA: TGTGCCAGCAGCTTGACGGGGACTCTCACAGATACGCAGTATTTT.